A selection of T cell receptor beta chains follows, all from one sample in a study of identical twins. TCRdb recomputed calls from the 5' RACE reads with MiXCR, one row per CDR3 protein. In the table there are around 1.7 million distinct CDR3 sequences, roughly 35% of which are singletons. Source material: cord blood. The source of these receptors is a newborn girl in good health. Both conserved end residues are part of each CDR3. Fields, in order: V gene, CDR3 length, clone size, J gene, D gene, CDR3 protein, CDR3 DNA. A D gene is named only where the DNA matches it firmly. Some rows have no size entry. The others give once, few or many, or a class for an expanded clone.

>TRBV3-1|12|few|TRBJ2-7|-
CASSQDYHEQYF
TGTGCCAGCAGCCAAGATTACCACGAGCAGTACTTC
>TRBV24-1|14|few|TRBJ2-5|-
CATSDTGPIETQYF
TGTGCCACCAGTGATACGGGACCAATCGAGACCCAGTACTTC
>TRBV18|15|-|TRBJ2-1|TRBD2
CASSPWRGDYNEQFF
TGTGCCAGCTCACCGTGGCGGGGGGACTACAATGAGCAGTTCTTC
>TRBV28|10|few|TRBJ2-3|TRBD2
CATTSGRPYF
TGTGCCACCACTAGCGGGAGGCCGTATTTT
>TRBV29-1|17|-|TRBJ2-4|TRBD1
CSVERQGNGSAKNIQYF
TGCAGCGTTGAAAGACAGGGGAACGGTTCTGCCAAAAACATTCAGTACTTC
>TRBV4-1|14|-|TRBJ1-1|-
CASSPRDLSPEAFF
TGCGCCAGCAGCCCCCGGGACTTAAGCCCTGAAGCTTTCTTT
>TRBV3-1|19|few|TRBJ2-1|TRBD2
CASSQVRLAGGGAYNEQFF
TGTGCCAGCAGCCAAGTCCGACTAGCGGGAGGCGGAGCCTACAATGAGCAGTTCTTC
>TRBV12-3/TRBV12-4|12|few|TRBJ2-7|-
CASSLRGGTKYF
TGTGCCAGCAGTTTAAGGGGGGGGACCAAGTACTTC
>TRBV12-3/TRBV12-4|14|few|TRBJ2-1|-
CASRPTTNYNEQFF
TGTGCCAGCAGACCTACGACTAACTACAATGAGCAGTTCTTC
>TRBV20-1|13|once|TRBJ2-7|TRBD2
CTLGTSALNEQYF
TGCACCTTGGGGACTAGCGCCCTCAATGAGCAGTACTTC
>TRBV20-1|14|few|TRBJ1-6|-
CSARKGPDNSPLHF
TGCAGTGCTAGAAAGGGACCGGATAATTCACCCCTCCACTTT
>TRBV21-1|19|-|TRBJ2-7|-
CASSKVTSGGARSYNEQYF
TGTGCCAGCAGCAAAGTTACTAGCGGGGGGGCTAGGTCCTACAATGAGCAGTACTTC
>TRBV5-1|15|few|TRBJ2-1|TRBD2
CASRLAGESYNEQFF
TGCGCCAGCAGGCTAGCGGGGGAATCCTACAATGAGCAGTTCTTC
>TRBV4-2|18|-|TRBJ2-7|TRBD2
CTSSQDSGLASWGYEQYF
TGTACCAGCAGCCAAGATTCGGGACTAGCATCTTGGGGCTACGAGCAGTACTTC
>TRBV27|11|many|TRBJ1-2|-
CASSLDRGYTF
TGTGCCAGCAGTTTGGATCGAGGCTACACCTTC
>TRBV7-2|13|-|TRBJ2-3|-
CASSFELPDTQYF
TGTGCCAGCAGCTTCGAGCTTCCAGATACGCAGTATTTT
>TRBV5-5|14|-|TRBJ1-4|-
CASSFGVFNEKLFF
TGTGCCAGCAGCTTCGGGGTCTTTAATGAAAAACTGTTTTTT
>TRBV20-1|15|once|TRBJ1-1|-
CSASKPGSGNTEAFF
TGCAGTGCTAGTAAGCCAGGATCGGGTAACACTGAAGCTTTCTTT
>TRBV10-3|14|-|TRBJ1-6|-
CAISGTKKGPPLHF
TGTGCCATCAGTGGTACAAAGAAGGGTCCACCCCTCCACTTT
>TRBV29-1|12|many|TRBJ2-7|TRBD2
CSFTGTSLEQYF
TGCAGCTTTACCGGGACTAGCCTAGAGCAGTACTTC
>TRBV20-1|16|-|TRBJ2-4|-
CSARDQNLLAKNIQYF
TGCAGTGCTAGAGATCAAAACCTACTAGCCAAAAACATTCAGTACTTC
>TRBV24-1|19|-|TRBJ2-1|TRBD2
CATSGTSGRAKDPYNEQFF
TGTGCCACCAGTGGGACTAGCGGGAGGGCCAAGGACCCCTACAATGAGCAGTTCTTC
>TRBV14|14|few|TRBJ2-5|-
CASSQSSRPPTPYF
TGTGCCAGCAGCCAATCCTCCAGGCCCCCAACGCCGTACTTC
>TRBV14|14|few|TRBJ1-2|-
CASSQGIRFYGYTF
TGTGCCAGCAGCCAAGGAATCAGGTTCTATGGCTACACCTTC